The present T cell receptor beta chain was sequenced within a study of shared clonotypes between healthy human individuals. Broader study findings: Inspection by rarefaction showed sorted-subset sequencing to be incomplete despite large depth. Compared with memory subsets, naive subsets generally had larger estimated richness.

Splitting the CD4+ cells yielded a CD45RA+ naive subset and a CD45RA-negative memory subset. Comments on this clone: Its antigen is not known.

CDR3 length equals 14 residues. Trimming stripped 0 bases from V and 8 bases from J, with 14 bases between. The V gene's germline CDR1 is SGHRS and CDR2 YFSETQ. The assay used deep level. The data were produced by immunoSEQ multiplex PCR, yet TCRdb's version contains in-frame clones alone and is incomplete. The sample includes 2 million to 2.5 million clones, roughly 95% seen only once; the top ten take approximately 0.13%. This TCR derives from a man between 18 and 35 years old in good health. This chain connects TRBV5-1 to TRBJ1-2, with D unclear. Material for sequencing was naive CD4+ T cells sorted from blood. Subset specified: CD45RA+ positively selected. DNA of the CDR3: TGCGCCAGCAGCTTGGAAGGTGGTGGGCAGGGCTACACCTTC. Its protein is CASSLEGGGQGYTF.